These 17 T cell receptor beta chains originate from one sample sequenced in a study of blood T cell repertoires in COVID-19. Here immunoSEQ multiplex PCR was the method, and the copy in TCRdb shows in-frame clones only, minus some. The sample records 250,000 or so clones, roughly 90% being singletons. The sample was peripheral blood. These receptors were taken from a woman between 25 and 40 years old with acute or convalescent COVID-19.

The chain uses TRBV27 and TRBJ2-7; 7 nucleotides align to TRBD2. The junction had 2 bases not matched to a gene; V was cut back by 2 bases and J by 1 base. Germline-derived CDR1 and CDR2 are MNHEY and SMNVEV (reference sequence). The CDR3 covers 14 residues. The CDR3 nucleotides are TGTGCCAGCAGTTTAGCGGGAGCTTCCTACGAGCAGTACTTC. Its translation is CASSLAGASYEQYF.

The CDR3 DNA reads TGCGCCAGCAGCCCCCAAACAGGAGACGGGCGGGGCTACACCTTC. Translated: CASSPQTGDGRGYTF. The gene calls are TRBV5-1 and TRBJ1-2; TRBD1 is a possible D gene (5 bases). This CDR3 comprises 15 residues. The germline V and J ends were trimmed by 4 bases and 8 bases, with 21 bases remaining between them. The germline V gene encodes CDR1 SGHRS and CDR2 YFSETQ. The variable domain in full, completed from reference TRBV5-1 and TRBJ1-2, reads KAGVTQTPRYLIKTRGQQVTLSCSPISGHRSVSWYQQTPGQGLQFLFEYFSETQRNKGNFPGRFSGRQFSNSRSEMNVSTLELGDSALYLCASSPQTGDGRGYTFGSGTRLTVV.

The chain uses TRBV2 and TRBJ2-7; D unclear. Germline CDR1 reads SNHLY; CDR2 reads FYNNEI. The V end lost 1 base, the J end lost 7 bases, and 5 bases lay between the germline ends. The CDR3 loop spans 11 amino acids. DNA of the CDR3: TGTGCCAGCAGTGAAGGAGTTGAGCAGTACTTC. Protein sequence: CASSEGVEQYF.

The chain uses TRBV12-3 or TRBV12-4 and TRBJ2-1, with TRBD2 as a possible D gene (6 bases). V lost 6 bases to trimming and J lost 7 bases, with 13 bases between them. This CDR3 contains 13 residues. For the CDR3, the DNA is TGTGCCAGCAGCCGTGCGGGAATAAATGAGCAGTTCTTC. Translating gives CASSRAGINEQFF.

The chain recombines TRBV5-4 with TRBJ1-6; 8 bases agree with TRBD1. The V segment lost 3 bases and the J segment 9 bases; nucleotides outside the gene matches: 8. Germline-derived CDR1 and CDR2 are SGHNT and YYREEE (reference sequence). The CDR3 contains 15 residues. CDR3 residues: CASSSPAGGGSPLHF. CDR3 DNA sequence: TGTGCCAGCAGCTCCCCCGCAGGGGGCGGTTCACCCCTCCACTTT.

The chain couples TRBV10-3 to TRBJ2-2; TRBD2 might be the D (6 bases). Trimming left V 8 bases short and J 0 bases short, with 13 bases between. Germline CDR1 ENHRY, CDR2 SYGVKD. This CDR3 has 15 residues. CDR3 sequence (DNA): TGTGCCATCCGCCGGGGAGGTTCGAACACCGGGGAGCTGTTTTTT. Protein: CAIRRGGSNTGELFF.

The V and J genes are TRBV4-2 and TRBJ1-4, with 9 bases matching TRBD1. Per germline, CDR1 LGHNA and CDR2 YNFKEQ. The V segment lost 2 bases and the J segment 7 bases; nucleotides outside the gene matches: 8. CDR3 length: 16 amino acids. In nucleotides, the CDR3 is TGTGCCAGCAGCCAAAACTCGGGACAGGGCCGTGAAAAACTGTTTTTT. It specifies CASSQNSGQGREKLFF.

The CDR3: CASGKLAAQETQYF. For the CDR3, the DNA is TGTGCCAGCGGGAAACTAGCGGCCCAAGAGACCCAGTACTTC. The rearrangement links TRBV25-1 to TRBJ2-5; 8 bases match TRBD2. The germline CDR1 and CDR2 sequences are MGHDK and SYGVNS. The CDR3 length is 14 residues. V was pared by 8 bases and J by 1 base, with 6 bases of the junction left unmatched.

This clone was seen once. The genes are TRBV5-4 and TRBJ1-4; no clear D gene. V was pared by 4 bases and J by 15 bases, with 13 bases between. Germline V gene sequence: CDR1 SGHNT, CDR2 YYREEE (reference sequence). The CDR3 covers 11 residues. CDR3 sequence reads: CASSGDRGVFF. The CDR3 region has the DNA TGTGCCAGCAGCGGTGACCGGGGAGTGTTTTTT.

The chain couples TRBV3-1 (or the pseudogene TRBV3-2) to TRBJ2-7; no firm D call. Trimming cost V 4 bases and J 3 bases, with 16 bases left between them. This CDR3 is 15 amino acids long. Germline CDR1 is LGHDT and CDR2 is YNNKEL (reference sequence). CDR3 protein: CASSLTMRSDYEQYF. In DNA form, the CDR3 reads TGTGCCAGCAGCCTAACCATGCGGTCCGACTACGAGCAGTACTTC.

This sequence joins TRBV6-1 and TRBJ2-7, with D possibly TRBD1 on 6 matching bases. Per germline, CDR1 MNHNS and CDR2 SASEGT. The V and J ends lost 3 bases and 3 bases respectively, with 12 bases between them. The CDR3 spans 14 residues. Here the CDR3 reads CASSDGVGGYEQYF. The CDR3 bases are TGTGCCAGCAGTGATGGGGTAGGGGGCTACGAGCAGTACTTC.

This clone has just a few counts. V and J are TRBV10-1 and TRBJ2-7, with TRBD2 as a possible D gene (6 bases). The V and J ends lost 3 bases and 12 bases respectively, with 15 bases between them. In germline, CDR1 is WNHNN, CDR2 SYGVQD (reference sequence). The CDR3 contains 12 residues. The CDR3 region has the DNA TGCGCCAGCAGTGACGGGCGGGGTCGGCCGTACTTC. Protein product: CASSDGRGRPYF.

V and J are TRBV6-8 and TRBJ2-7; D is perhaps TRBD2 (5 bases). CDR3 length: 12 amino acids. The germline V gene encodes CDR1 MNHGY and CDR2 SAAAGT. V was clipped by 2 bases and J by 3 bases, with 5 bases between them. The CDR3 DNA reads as TGTGCCAGCAGTTACGCGGGCTACGAGCAGTACTTC. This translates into CASSYAGYEQYF.

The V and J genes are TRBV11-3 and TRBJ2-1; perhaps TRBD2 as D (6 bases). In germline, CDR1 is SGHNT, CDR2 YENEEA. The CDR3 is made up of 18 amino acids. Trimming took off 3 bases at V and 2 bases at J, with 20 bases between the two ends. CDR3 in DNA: TGTGCCAGCAGCTTCATAACCGGGACTCCGAATGCCTACAATGAGCAGTTCTTC. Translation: CASSFITGTPNAYNEQFF.

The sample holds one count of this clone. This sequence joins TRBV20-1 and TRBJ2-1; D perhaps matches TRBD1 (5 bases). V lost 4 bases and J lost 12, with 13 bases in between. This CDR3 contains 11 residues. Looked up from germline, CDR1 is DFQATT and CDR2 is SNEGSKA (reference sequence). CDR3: CSAMNRWGQFF. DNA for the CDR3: TGCAGTGCTATGAACAGGTGGGGGCAGTTCTTC.

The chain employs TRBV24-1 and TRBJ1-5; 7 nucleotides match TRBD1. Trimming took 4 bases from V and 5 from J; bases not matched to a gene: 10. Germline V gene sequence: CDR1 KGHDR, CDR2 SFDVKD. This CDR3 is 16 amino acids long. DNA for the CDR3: TGTGCCACCAGTGACCAGCGAGGGGGCGGGGATCAGCCCCAGCATTTT. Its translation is CATSDQRGGGDQPQHF.

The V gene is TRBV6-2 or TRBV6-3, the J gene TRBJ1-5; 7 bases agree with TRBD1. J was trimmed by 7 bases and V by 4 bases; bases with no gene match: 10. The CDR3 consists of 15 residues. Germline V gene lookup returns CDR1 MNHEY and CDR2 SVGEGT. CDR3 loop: CASSSVDRVTQPQHF. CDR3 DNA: TGTGCCAGCAGTTCTGTTGACAGGGTTACCCAGCCCCAGCATTTT.